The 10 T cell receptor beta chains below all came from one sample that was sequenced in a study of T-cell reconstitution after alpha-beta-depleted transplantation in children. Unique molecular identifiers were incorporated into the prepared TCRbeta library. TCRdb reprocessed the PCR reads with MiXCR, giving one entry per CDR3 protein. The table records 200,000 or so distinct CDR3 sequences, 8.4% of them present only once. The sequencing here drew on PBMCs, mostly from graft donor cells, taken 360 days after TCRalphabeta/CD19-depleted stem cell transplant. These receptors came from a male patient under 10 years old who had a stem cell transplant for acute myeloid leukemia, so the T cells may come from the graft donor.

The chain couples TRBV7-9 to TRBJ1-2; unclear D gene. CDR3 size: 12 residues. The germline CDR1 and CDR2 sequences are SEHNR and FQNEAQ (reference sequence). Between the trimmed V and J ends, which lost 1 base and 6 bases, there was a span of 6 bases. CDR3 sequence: CASSLGGNGYTF. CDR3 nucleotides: TGTGCCAGCAGCTTAGGCGGGAATGGCTACACCTTC.

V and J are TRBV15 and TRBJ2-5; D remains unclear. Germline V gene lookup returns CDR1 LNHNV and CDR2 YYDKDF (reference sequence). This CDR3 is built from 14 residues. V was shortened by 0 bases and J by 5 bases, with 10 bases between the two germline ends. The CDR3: CATSRDPVWETQYF. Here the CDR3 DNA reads TGTGCCACCAGCAGAGACCCGGTTTGGGAGACCCAGTACTTC.

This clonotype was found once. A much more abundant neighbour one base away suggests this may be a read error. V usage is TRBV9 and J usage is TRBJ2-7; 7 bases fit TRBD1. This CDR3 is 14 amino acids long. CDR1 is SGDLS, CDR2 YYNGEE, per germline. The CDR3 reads CVSNPQGDSYEQYF. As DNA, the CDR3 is TGTGTCAGCAACCCGCAGGGGGATTCCTACGAGCAGTACTTC.

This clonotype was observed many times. CDR3 DNA: TGTGCCAGCAGTTTCATTGTGGGAGTGACCTACAATGAGCAGTTCTTC. Translating it yields CASSFIVGVTYNEQFF. The genes are TRBV12-3 or TRBV12-4 and TRBJ2-1, with D perhaps TRBD2 (5 bases). The V end lost 3 bases, the J end lost 2 bases, and 14 bases lay between the germline ends. This CDR3 is built from 16 residues.

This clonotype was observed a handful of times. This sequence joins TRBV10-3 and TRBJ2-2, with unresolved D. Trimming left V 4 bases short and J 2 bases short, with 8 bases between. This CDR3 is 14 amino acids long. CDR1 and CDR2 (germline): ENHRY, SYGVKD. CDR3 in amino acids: CAISGLGNTGELFF. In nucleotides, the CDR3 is TGTGCCATCAGTGGACTGGGAAACACCGGGGAGCTGTTTTTT.

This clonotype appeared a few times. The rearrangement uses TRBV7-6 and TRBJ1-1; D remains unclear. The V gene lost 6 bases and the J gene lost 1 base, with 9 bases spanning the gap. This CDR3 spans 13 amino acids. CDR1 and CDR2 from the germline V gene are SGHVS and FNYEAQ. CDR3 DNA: TGTGCCAGCAGTCTCACACCGAACACTGAAGCTTTCTTT. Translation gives CASSLTPNTEAFF.

Here the CDR3 reads CATSTPTSGFLLVYNEQFF. DNA of the CDR3: TGTGCCACCAGCACCCCGACTAGCGGGTTCCTCCTGGTGTACAATGAGCAGTTCTTC. The chain links TRBV15 to TRBJ2-1, with 10 bases aligning to TRBD2. The CDR3 spans 19 residues. Germline V gene sequence: CDR1 LNHNV, CDR2 YYDKDF (reference sequence). Trimming at V came to 4 bases and at J to 4 bases, leaving 16 bases not matched to a gene.

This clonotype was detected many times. The CDR3 is CSATGQVKLDEQFF. CDR3 nucleotides: TGCAGTGCTACGGGACAGGTTAAGTTGGATGAGCAGTTCTTC. The chain couples TRBV20-1 to TRBJ2-1; 8 nucleotides line up with TRBD1. V shed 4 bases, J shed 8 bases, and the junction held 10 bases outside the gene matches. The CDR3 loop spans 14 amino acids. Germline loops: CDR1 DFQATT, CDR2 SNEGSKA (reference sequence).

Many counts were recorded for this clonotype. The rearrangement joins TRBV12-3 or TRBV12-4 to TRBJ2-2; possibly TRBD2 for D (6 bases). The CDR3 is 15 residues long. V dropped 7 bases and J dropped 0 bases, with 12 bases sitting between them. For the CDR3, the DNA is TGTGCCAGCACGGCGGGACGTGCGAACACCGGGGAGCTGTTTTTT. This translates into CASTAGRANTGELFF.

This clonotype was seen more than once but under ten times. CDR3 sequence reads: CASSLTGGYSYEQYF. For the CDR3, the DNA is TGTGCCAGCAGCTTAACGGGAGGCTACTCCTACGAGCAGTACTTC. The rearrangement uses TRBV7-2 and TRBJ2-7; TRBD2 agrees at 7 bases. Germline CDR1 SGHTA, CDR2 FQGNSA. V shed 2 bases and J 0 bases; nucleotides not matched to a gene: 4. The CDR3 has 15 amino acids.